This entry concerns a single TCR beta chain. The antigen it recognizes is unknown. One base away there is no much larger clone; base qualities are not given. The sample holds other DNA sequences that translate to the same CDR3. In total, fewer than 750 healthy bone marrow donors made up the cohort. Cohort members were all nominally healthy when sampled, although unrecorded immune exposures were likely present. The donor tested CMV seropositive and was one of the 289 seropositive cohort members. Every donor gave a peripheral blood sample, and the peripheral blood mononuclear cells from that sample were used for TCR beta sequencing. The Qiagen DNeasy Blood Extraction Kit was used to extract genomic DNA from the blood cell samples. The data stem from a study of cytomegalovirus exposure and HLA in healthy donors (dated by TCRdb to 2017 to 2019). Describing the broader study: An earlier analysis of approximately 640 of the donors reported 276 Gb of sequence data and some 100 million unique TCR beta sequences from about 200 million T cells. Approximately 300 gigabases of sequencing data and 70 million to 100 million unique TCR sequences were included in an early release covering under 650 HLA-typed donors. Of the 350 to 450 genotyped donors, approximately 81% were placed in the genetic ancestry cluster associated with self-reported Caucasian donors. The study was designed to test whether signatures of past pathogen exposure could be identified by cataloging public T cell receptors. The study used immunosequencing to profile the T cell repertoires of under 700 subjects and linked those repertoires to cytomegalovirus serostatus. Along with the roughly 700-subject first cohort, a separate validation cohort of over 90 different subjects was used. To predict cytomegalovirus infection status, the study brought together high-throughput TCR immunosequencing, statistical association of individual TCRs with disease status, and machine learning. In a later analysis, previously published TCR beta repertoires from hundreds of donors were re-analyzed and high-resolution HLA genotyping was added so that TCR occurrence patterns could be studied. In the later analysis, no new phenotypic data were used to find candidate immune exposures; instead, reliance was placed on TCR beta sequences and their occurrence across donors. To decide whether each TCR beta V gene segment behaved as functional or pseudogenic, an earlier analysis of some 600 of the donors relied on high-throughput TCR beta sequencing. Donor age, sex, ethnicity and CMV serostatus were compiled alongside the repertoire data. Genome-wide SNP genotypes for about 60% of the 666 donors were used in a later genetic analysis, which treated that subset as a discovery cohort. All discovery cohort repertoires had been generated using a single sequencing platform. Class I and class II HLA loci were covered by the typing at four-digit resolution. The number of donors typed differed by locus, with about 629-630 for A, B, C, DRB1 and DQB1, more than 500 for DQA1, 600 to 610 for DPA1, and around 460 for DPB1. A handful of DR-DQ haplotypes were handled as single units for association and clustering because linkage in the cohort was strong. Among 398 genotyped donors of the cohort, an average of about 240,000 unique TCR beta nucleotide sequences were sequenced per donor, 15% to 20% of them non-productive. Paper-wide results and their limitations: In a later genetic analysis, fewer N-insertions in productive TCRs were reported among donors in an Asian-associated ancestry cluster than the roughly 700-donor mean. At a false discovery rate of 0.05, a later analysis linked some 18,000 TCR beta sequences to specific HLA alleles. In both the original and validation cohorts, the classifier was reported to diagnose cytomegalovirus status with high specificity and sensitivity. In a later analysis, several top co-occurrence clusters were reported to appear linked to parvovirus B19, influenza, CMV and Epstein-Barr virus. In a later analysis, most CMV-associated TCR beta chains were found to appear HLA-restricted, with HLA associations seemingly driven largely by CMV exposure. According to the authors, the approach could potentially be generalized to other disease states and immunological phenotypes. The presence/absence analyses assumed that sequencing depth was roughly uniform across donors, and that assumption may not be true. An association between a missense DCLRE1C variant and V-gene and J-gene trimming of TCR beta chains was found in a later genetic analysis and replicated in an independent cohort. Because HLA typing was missing for some donors at each locus, association tests included only the typed subset. Assigning TCR associations to individual alleles was difficult when HLA alleles, especially DR and DQ, strongly co-occurred. The sequencing pipeline was judged likely to have produced a cluster of highly shared sequence variants as a technical artifact. The earlier analysis of about 600 of the donors excluded roughly 17 rarely observed V segments, including chromosome 9 orphons, because counts were too low. A few of the identified cytomegalovirus-associated TCR beta chains were confirmed in vitro to be specific for cytomegalovirus antigens. Because the 87-base-pair reads could not distinguish some IMGT-functional V segments, including TRBV6-2 and TRBV6-3, those segments were excluded. Most TCR sequences were seen in very few donors, while some public TCRs were found in many individuals. In the study, some 160 TCR beta chains were listed as associated with cytomegalovirus. A later analysis found that HLA-associated TCR beta chains were more clonally expanded and had lower generation probabilities than equally common non-associated chains. A further reported finding was that TCR beta sequences accurately predicted the HLA-A and HLA-B alleles for most subjects in the first cohort. Immune exposure information for the cohort was limited to CMV serostatus. Broadly in line with IMGT annotations, most TCR beta V segments showed up in productive rearrangements about 87% or about 30% of the time in an earlier analysis of several hundred of the donors. Linkage disequilibrium might explain the correlated functional status among segregating V segments, but an unknown experimental factor could not be ruled out. In this cohort, only TCR beta chains were sequenced, and detectable features were limited by the absence of alpha or paired-chain data. A later analysis found that TCR association rates varied across HLA loci, with DRB1 alleles showing the most associated TCRs and HLA-C alleles the fewest.

Library preparation was by the immunoSEQ multiplex PCR assay. For the multiplex PCR, a mixture combining 60 forward primers for TCR Vbeta segments and 13 reverse primers for TCR Jbeta segments was used. A multiplex PCR assay on genomic DNA amplified the CDR3 region of rearranged TCR beta genes. Amplified TCR beta libraries were sequenced as 87-base-pair reads on the Illumina HiSeq System. In the source study's methods: A later analysis counted 65 million to 90 million unique TCR beta chains across the 600 to 850 repertoires, and roughly 10 million of these chains were shared by at least two donors. To remove PCR and sequencing errors, raw reads were error-corrected and collapsed into unique sequences using a nearest-neighbor algorithm that merged closely related sequences. To assign V, D and J gene segments, CDR3 sequences were aligned to IMGT reference sequences. For a sequence to be retained, a match of at least six nucleotides to both a V gene segment and a J gene segment was required. A rearrangement was called productive if the CDR3 had no stop codons and remained in frame with V and J, and every other rearrangement was called non-productive. CDR3 was defined by IMGT convention, running from the second conserved V-encoded cysteine to the conserved J-encoded phenylalanine. The earlier analysis of some 550 of the donors excluded any sequence lacking an unambiguous match to a single V gene segment. An earlier analysis of some 500 of the donors classified V segments as functional when productive rearrangements were above 56.7% and as segregating when the standard deviation between donors was above 5%. To diagnose cytomegalovirus status from the catalog of TCR beta chain sequences, a statistical classification framework was built. In a later analysis, TCR nucleotide sequences were compared against IMGT/GENE-DB human TR gene sequences so that V and J genes could be assigned. A later analysis assigned CDR3 sequences and most-parsimonious VDJ recombination scenarios with the TCRdist pipeline. In a later analysis, each TCR beta chain was defined by its CDR3 amino acid sequence together with its V-gene family, and reads lacking a unique V-gene family were excluded. A later analysis removed 592 highly shared, low-generation-probability nucleotide sequences to deal with suspected cross-contamination and a sequencing artifact. In a later analysis, a clonal expansion index was calculated for each public chain from normalized within-repertoire ranks of inferred template counts. Generation probabilities in a later analysis came from a VDJ recombination model fitted to out-of-frame rearrangements, and those results were checked against IGoR. Hypergeometric tests were used in a later analysis to score TCR-TCR, TCR-HLA and TCR-CMV co-occurrence, with a repertoire-size bias correction applied to the TCR pairs. False discovery rates were estimated in a later analysis by permuting HLA or CMV assignments 20 times. In a later analysis, co-occurring TCRs were grouped using DBSCAN, and TCRdist sequence similarity was added for clustering within HLA-allele-positive subsets. Repertoires with fewer than 30,000 or more than 120,000 public chains, plus five repertoires with anomalous nucleotide sharing, were excluded from co-occurrence clustering. TCRdb re-hosts the immuneACCESS table, in-frame sequences only. Its copies lack some clones; in the studies checked, an unresolved V gene accounts for under half of them, and the cause for the rest is not known. That table gives V, J and clone size, and the DNA gave D and trimming. For this sample the table gives 100,000 to 150,000 clones, of which 65% to 75% were detected only once. Almost 6% of the sample goes to the ten largest clones.

CDR1 and CDR2 (SGHTA, FQGNSA) derive from the germline V gene. The CDR3 goes from the cysteine to the phenylalanine over 13 residues. The CDR3 DNA has 39 bases and is translated from base 1. V drops 6 bases and J drops 4 bases, leaving 10 bases in between. In this chain, TRBV7-2 is recombined with TRBJ1-5, with TRBD1 perhaps the D gene, on 6 matching bases. The clonotype comes from a woman in her forties or fifties in good health and CMV-seropositive. The sample taken for sequencing was PBMCs. The DNA sequence reads TGTGCCAGCAGTCTCAGGGGAAATCAGCCCCAGCATTTT. The translation is CASSLRGNQPQHF.